Listed here are 25 T cell receptor beta chains from one sample, sequenced in a study of beta chain features in type 1 diabetes. Their antigen targets remain unknown. Study outcomes and limitations: Significant though moderate, a shortening of TCRB CDR3s appeared in all four CD4+ subsets of Type 1 diabetes patients.

Of the isolated RNA, all was reverse transcribed, and so the sequenced material was expressed TCRB transcripts. Sequenced by immunoSEQ multiplex PCR; TCRdb stores in-frame clones only, minus some. The repertoire includes 640,000 or so clones, more than 12% of them detected once, and roughly 0.04% sits in the top ten. Specimen: naive CD4+ T cells from blood. The receptor set was obtained from a man aged 18 to 29 with type 1 diabetes.

This clone was counted only a few times. The V and J genes are TRBV29-1 and TRBJ1-2; perhaps TRBD1 as D (6 bases). The CDR3 length is 13 residues. Germline CDR1 reads SQVTM; CDR2 reads ANQGSEA. Trimming took 4 bases from V and 6 from J, leaving 15 bases between them. CDR3 sequence (DNA): TGCAGCGTTGCAGGGGTACGGGCGGATGGCTACACCTTC. This translates into CSVAGVRADGYTF.

This clone was seen a handful of times. The rearrangement joins TRBV2 to TRBJ2-5; 7 nucleotides align to TRBD1. The CDR3 is 13 amino acids. Per germline, CDR1 SNHLY and CDR2 FYNNEI. J lost 3 bases, V lost 6 bases, and 4 bases had no gene match. The CDR3 DNA follows: TGTGCCAGCAGGAGACAGGGAAAAGAGACCCAGTACTTC. The encoded protein is CASRRQGKETQYF.

Points on this clone: The same CDR3 also results from other DNA sequences found in this sample. The rearrangement links TRBV18 to TRBJ1-1; tentative D call: TRBD1 (5 bases). Trimming cost V 3 bases and J 1 base, with 9 bases left between them. The germline V gene has CDR1 KGHSH and CDR2 LQKENI. The CDR3 has 14 residues. The CDR3 sequence is CASSPTAGNTEAFF. In DNA form, the CDR3 reads TGTGCCAGCTCACCGACAGCGGGGAACACTGAAGCTTTCTTT.

V is TRBV20-1 and J is TRBJ1-4; D unresolved. Germline V gives CDR1 DFQATT, CDR2 SNEGSKA (reference sequence). CDR3 length: 11 residues. The DNA for the CDR3 is TGCAGCGCGGGTGATAATGAAAAACTGTTTTTT. Protein product: CSAGDNEKLFF.

This rearrangement joins TRBV10-3 to TRBJ1-2; the D is unclear. CDR1 ENHRY and CDR2 SYGVKD come from the germline V gene. Trimming removed 0 bases from V and 4 bases from J, with 9 bases in between. The length of the CDR3 is 14 residues. The CDR3 DNA is TGTGCCATCAGTGAGTCGGAACAGAGCTATGGCTACACCTTC. Encoded protein: CAISESEQSYGYTF.

Only a few counts were recorded for this clone. The chain combines TRBV30 with TRBJ1-2; no firm D call. The CDR3 contains 15 residues. V dropped 0 bases and J dropped 0 bases, with 11 bases sitting between them. The germline gives CDR1 GTSNPN, CDR2 SVGIG (reference sequence). This CDR3 reads CAWSVRSRTNYGYTF. CDR3 DNA: TGTGCCTGGAGTGTAAGGTCCAGGACTAACTATGGCTACACCTTC.

This clone has a handful of counts. The chain links TRBV6-5 to TRBJ1-2; 8 positions match TRBD1. This CDR3 comprises 12 residues. V shed 6 bases, J shed 8 bases, and the junction held 5 bases outside the gene matches. CDR1 is MNHEY, CDR2 SVGAGI, per germline. The CDR3 reads CASSTGQGGYTF. CDR3 DNA sequence: TGTGCCAGCAGCACAGGACAGGGCGGCTACACCTTC.

The rearrangement uses TRBV30 and TRBJ2-2, with D maybe TRBD1 (6 bases). This CDR3 spans 17 amino acids. The V gene lost 0 bases and the J gene lost 0 bases, with 14 bases spanning the gap. CDR1 is GTSNPN and CDR2 is SVGIG in the germline V gene (reference sequence). This CDR3 is CAWSVERTDANTGELFF. CDR3 bases: TGTGCCTGGAGTGTAGAAAGGACAGATGCGAACACCGGGGAGCTGTTTTTT. The full variable domain, its missing parts supplied by reference TRBV30 and TRBJ2-2, is SQTIHQWPATLVQPVGSPLSLECTVEGTSNPNLYWYRQAAGRGLQLLFYSVGIGQISSEVPQNLSASRPQDRQFILSSKKLLLSDSGFYLCAWSVERTDANTGELFFGEGSRLTVL.

Points on this clone: A read error may account for a junction end that differs from germline. The J gene is TRBJ2-5, the V gene TRBV7-7, with 8 positions matching TRBD1. The CDR3 is 16 residues long. CDR1 is SSHAT, CDR2 FNYEAQ, per germline (reference sequence). CDR3 amino acids: CASSSAPSGGLETQYF. CDR3 nucleotide sequence: TGTGCTAGCAGCTCCGCTCCCTCAGGGGGCTTGGAGACCCAGTACTTC.

Only a few counts were recorded for this clone. The chain couples TRBV7-3 to TRBJ2-5; 10 bases agree with TRBD1. This CDR3 has 17 residues. The V gene end was trimmed by 5 bases and the J gene end by 6 bases; junction bases not matched to a gene: 15. CDR1 and CDR2 (germline): SGHTA, FQGTGA. The CDR3 loop reads CASSEGPGTGASKTQYF. The CDR3 DNA sequence: TGTGCCAGCAGCGAGGGCCCCGGGACAGGGGCTTCGAAGACCCAGTACTTC.

The table lists this clone with a few counts. The chain couples TRBV18 to TRBJ2-7; D gene uncertain. Germline-derived CDR1 and CDR2 are KGHSH and LQKENI. The CDR3 loop spans 11 amino acids. The germline V and J ends were trimmed by 3 bases and 5 bases, with 5 bases remaining between them. The CDR3 region is CASSPLNEQYF. The CDR3 DNA follows: TGTGCCAGCTCACCTTTGAACGAGCAGTACTTC.

This clone was counted between two and nine times. V usage is TRBV5-1 and J usage is TRBJ2-3, with 7 bases that match TRBD2. Trimming removed 0 bases from V and 4 bases from J; junction bases left unmatched: 11. This CDR3 is built from 17 residues. Germline CDR1 is SGHRS and CDR2 is YFSETQ. CDR3 coding DNA: TGCGCCAGCAGCTTGGCCGGTGTGGTGGCGGGGGCAGATACGCAGTATTTT. As protein: CASSLAGVVAGADTQYF.

This chain uses TRBV27 with TRBJ2-6; D is unresolved. CDR3 length equals 16 residues. Germline V gives CDR1 MNHEY, CDR2 SMNVEV (reference sequence). V lost 2 bases and J lost 0, with 8 bases in between. Written as DNA, the CDR3 is TGTGCCAGCAGTTTAGAGGCGACCTCTGGGGCCAACGTCCTGACTTTC. It translates to CASSLEATSGANVLTF.

This clone has just a few counts. The genes are TRBV7-2 and TRBJ2-3; 8 nucleotides align to TRBD2. CDR1 is SGHTA, CDR2 FQGNSA, per germline. The CDR3 loop spans 15 amino acids. The V segment lost 4 bases and the J segment 11 bases; nucleotides outside the gene matches: 14. The CDR3 DNA is TGTGCCAGCAGCTCCTCCGCGACCGGGAGGGTTAGGCAGTATTTT. This codes for CASSSSATGRVRQYF.

This chain connects TRBV19 to TRBJ2-5; D is unresolved. This CDR3 contains 15 residues. Germline V lookup: CDR1 LNHDA, CDR2 SQIVND (reference sequence). V lost 8 bases, J lost 1 base, and 17 bases lay in between. This CDR3 reads CASLALITGQETQYF. In DNA, the CDR3 is TGTGCCAGTTTGGCGTTAATAACTGGCCAAGAGACCCAGTACTTC.

This clone was counted between two and nine times. The J gene is TRBJ2-3, the V gene TRBV13; D gene uncertain. Germline CDR1 and CDR2: PRHDT and FYEKMQ (reference sequence). Trimming shortened V by 4 bases and J by 6 bases, and 17 bases separated the two germline ends. There are 15 residues in the CDR3. The DNA of the CDR3 is TGTGCCAGCAGCTCCCGGACCGTACGTGTGGATACGCAGTATTTT. It is translated as CASSSRTVRVDTQYF.

This clone occurred a few times. This chain joins TRBV29-1 and TRBJ1-4, with D unclear. Germline CDR1 SQVTM, CDR2 ANQGSEA. V was cut by 4 bases and J by 6 bases, with 3 bases left in between. The CDR3 consists of 10 residues. In DNA form, the CDR3 reads TGCAGCGTTGGGGATGAAAAACTGTTTTTT. This sequence encodes CSVGDEKLFF.

The chain carries TRBV7-9 and TRBJ1-3, with TRBD1 matching over 10 bases. Germline assignment: CDR1 SEHNR and CDR2 FQNEAQ (reference sequence). V lost 5 bases and J lost 1; bases outside the gene matches: 14. CDR3 length: 19 amino acids. The CDR3 DNA reads TGTGCCAGCAGCGTAGACATTCGGCGACAGGGGGCTTCTGGAAACACCATATATTTT. Translation: CASSVDIRRQGASGNTIYF.

The genes are TRBV30 and TRBJ2-7; D possibly corresponds to TRBD1 (5 bases). V lost 2 bases and J lost 9, with 11 bases in between. CDR3 length: 11 amino acids. Germline CDR1 GTSNPN, CDR2 SVGIG (reference sequence). CDR3 region: CAWSLGHGQYF. The CDR3 DNA reads as TGTGCCTGGAGTCTGGGGCACGGGCAGTACTTC.

The sample holds a few counts of this clone. Sequence at one end of the junction differs from germline and may be a read error. This chain connects TRBV7-7 to TRBJ2-5; 8 nucleotides line up with TRBD2. The CDR3 consists of 14 residues. Looked up from germline, CDR1 is SSHAT and CDR2 is FNYEAQ (reference sequence). The DNA for the CDR3 is TGTGCTAGCAGCTTGCGAGCGGGAGAAGAGACCCAGTACTTC. It yields the protein CASSLRAGEETQYF.

V usage is TRBV5-1 and J usage is TRBJ2-1; TRBD1 matches 10 bases. CDR3 length: 15 residues. V gave up 4 bases and J gave up 10 bases; unmatched junction bases: 11. From germline, CDR1 is SGHRS and CDR2 YFSETQ. CDR3 in DNA: TGCGCCAGCAGCACCCGGGACAGGGGTTCAATGGAGCAGTTCTTC. This gives the protein CASSTRDRGSMEQFF.

J is TRBJ1-2 and V is TRBV27; 8 nucleotides match TRBD1. The trim removed 5 bases at V and 6 bases at J, leaving 11 bases unmatched. Germline assignment: CDR1 MNHEY and CDR2 SMNVEV (reference sequence). The length of the CDR3 is 15 residues. The CDR3 spells CASSPQGGGRHGYTF. CDR3 in DNA: TGTGCCAGCAGTCCACAGGGGGGAGGTAGACATGGCTACACCTTC.

Only a few counts were recorded for this clone. V and J are TRBV30 and TRBJ2-3; TRBD2 aligns across 8 bases. Germline values: CDR1 GTSNPN, CDR2 SVGIG (reference sequence). V shed 6 bases, J shed 1 base, and the junction held 6 bases outside the gene matches. This CDR3 is 14 amino acids long. This CDR3 reads CACDGRAGTDTQYF. CDR3 nucleotides: TGTGCCTGTGACGGGAGGGCCGGCACAGATACGCAGTATTTT.

The chain uses TRBV5-6 and TRBJ2-7; D is ambiguous. Trimming took off 4 bases at V and 2 bases at J, with 13 bases between the two ends. The CDR3 extends over 14 amino acids. Germline CDR1 is SGHDT and CDR2 is YYEEEE. DNA for the CDR3: TGTGCCAGCAGCCGCCGTCCCCTCACCTACGAGCAGTACTTC. The encoded protein is CASSRRPLTYEQYF.

There are a few counts of this clone. V is TRBV6-5 and J is TRBJ2-1, with 8 positions matching TRBD2. After removal of 4 bases from V and 7 bases from J, the junction contained 12 bases not matched to a gene. CDR3 size: 16 residues. CDR1 MNHEY and CDR2 SVGAGI come from the germline V gene. The CDR3, as DNA: TGTGCCAGCAGTTTTACCTTTAGCGGGGTGGGGAATGAGCAGTTCTTC. Translating it yields CASSFTFSGVGNEQFF.